This is a list of T cell receptor beta chains from one sample in a study of cytomegalovirus exposure and HLA in healthy donors. The data were produced by immunoSEQ multiplex PCR, yet TCRdb's version contains in-frame clones alone and is incomplete. The table lists around 130,000 clones, more than 65% of them singletons. The sequencing input was PBMCs. Every receptor here comes from a man in his forties or fifties in good health and CMV-seronegative. The CDR3 runs from the conserved cysteine through the conserved F or W. The order of the fields is V gene, CDR3 protein.

>TRBV13
CASTQNWESYNEQFF
>TRBV6-1
CASSTGSYEQYF
>TRBV6-5
CASTTQGGMNTEAFF
>TRBV14
CASSQGSWYQETQYF
>TRBV5-1
CASSFTGQGIFNEQFF
>TRBV30
CAWSVRGNQPQHF
>TRBV27
CASSLWCTDSSNQPQHF
>TRBV5-8
CAGPLWAAGVWETQYF
>TRBV6-6
CASGQGANSPLHF
>TRBV4-1
CASRQGSSPLHF
>TRBV2
CASSEALWAGGKAFF
>TRBV18
CASSPGQDYGYTF
>TRBV27
CASSLSHGSIEKLFF
>TRBV6-6
CASSYLTRGETQYF
>TRBV27
CASSLLGGTGQPQHF
>TRBV7-2
CASSFQGAEQYF
>TRBV4-1
CASSLRLNSYEQYF
>TRBV9
CASSRTDLPGNTIYF
>TRBV5-1
CASSFERQDTGELFF
>TRBV7-2
CASSLPYYEQYF
>TRBV5-4
CASSLGFDVAGYTF
>TRBV5-1
CASSVAQGGSPLHF
>TRBV4-2
CASSQESHPGETQYF
>TRBV27
CASSLSTVDRLNTQYF
>TRBV5-1
CASSSRGDTYEQYF
>TRBV9
CASSGNNEQFF
>TRBV7-3
CASSLMTGETQYF
>TRBV6-5
CACRGQSHEQYF